Included here is one T cell receptor (beta chain) sequence, with context. Its specificity is unknown. The CDR3 contains 14 residues. Trimming shortened V by 6 bases and J by 0 bases, and 9 bases separated the two germline ends. This entry is derived from a study of T-cell memory formation after mild COVID-19. Study in general: Most TCR clusters belonged to a single donor. Study-wide results and limits: Researchers found some responding clones in pre-infection memory, a sign that cross-reactive memory joined. For second-wave clones that peaked at day 37, SARS-CoV-2 specificity went unverified. The main location of contracting CD4+ clones was CM and EM, and that of contracting CD8+ clones was EMRA.

TCRdb fed the 5' RACE reads into MiXCR, producing one record per CDR3 protein. Here the sample spans 350,000 or so distinct CDR3 sequences, roughly 21% being singletons. The source of this sequence is an adult woman who had mild COVID-19 (a few samples of this study predate the infection). Cell type and time point are not known. Material for sequencing was PBMCs or a T cell subset sorted from them (not recorded which). The gene calls are TRBV12-3 or TRBV12-4 and TRBJ1-3; D gene uncertain. Here the CDR3 DNA reads TGTGCCAGCAGCGAATCTAGCTCTGGAAACACCATATATTTT. Translating it yields CASSESSSGNTIYF.